This entry lists 14 T cell receptor beta chains sequenced from one sample in a study of OX40 agonist ivuxolimab in advanced cancers. Assay: immunoSEQ multiplex PCR; the TCRdb copy retains only in-frame clones and omits some. Of tens of thousands of clones listed, 90% are singletons. This specimen was CD4+ or CD8+ T cells sorted from blood, taken in a trial of the OX40 agonist ivuxolimab. The receptors derive from an adult with an advanced solid tumor such as melanoma, head and neck, liver or kidney cancer.

This clone was counted once. The genes are TRBV7-2 and TRBJ1-6; 9 nucleotides align to TRBD1. J was trimmed by 7 bases and V by 1 base; bases with no gene match: 2. The germline gives CDR1 SGHTA, CDR2 FQGNSA. The CDR3 is 15 amino acids. CDR3 coding DNA: TGTGCCAGCAGCTTAGTCGACAGGGGGAATTCACCCCTCCACTTT. Its translation: CASSLVDRGNSPLHF.

The chain joins TRBV5-1 to TRBJ2-7; a possible D gene is TRBD1 (6 bases). Germline CDR1 and CDR2: SGHRS and YFSETQ. This CDR3 has 15 amino acids. V was cut by 0 bases and J by 1 base, with 11 bases left in between. The CDR3 loop reads CASSLAGTRSYEQYF. In DNA, the CDR3 is TGCGCCAGCAGCTTGGCGGGGACAAGGTCCTACGAGCAGTACTTC.

The chain joins TRBV18 to TRBJ2-7; 12 bases line up with TRBD2. CDR3 length: 16 amino acids. V lost 3 bases, J lost 6 bases, and 9 bases stayed unmatched. Germline V gene lookup returns CDR1 KGHSH and CDR2 LQKENI. CDR3 sequence: CASSPAQTSGRTEQYF. The CDR3 DNA sequence: TGTGCCAGCTCACCCGCTCAGACTAGCGGGAGAACCGAGCAGTACTTC.

The chain recombines TRBV27 with TRBJ2-2, with unresolved D. Germline-derived CDR1 and CDR2 are MNHEY and SMNVEV (reference sequence). CDR3 length: 13 amino acids. V was pared by 5 bases and J by 1 base, with 5 bases between. CDR3 sequence: CASSPWNTGELFF. The CDR3 nucleotides are TGTGCCAGCAGTCCTTGGAACACCGGGGAGCTGTTTTTT.

This chain connects TRBV15 to TRBJ1-1; the D gene is possibly TRBD1 (6 bases). V lost 0 bases and J 8 bases, leaving 16 bases between the germline ends. The CDR3 covers 15 residues. In germline, CDR1 is LNHNV, CDR2 YYDKDF (reference sequence). The CDR3 is CATSRDDRPGREAFF. In nucleotides, the CDR3 is TGTGCCACCAGCAGAGATGACAGGCCAGGACGCGAAGCTTTCTTT.

This chain uses TRBV20-1 with TRBJ1-2; no clear D. Deletions cut 0 bases from V and 5 bases from J, with 4 bases between. Germline V gives CDR1 DFQATT, CDR2 SNEGSKA (reference sequence). The CDR3 totals 11 residues. Written as DNA, the CDR3 is TGCAGTGCTAGAGATGTTTATGGCTACACCTTC. It specifies CSARDVYGYTF.

The sample holds a few counts of this clone. This chain joins TRBV5-4 and TRBJ1-2, with D perhaps TRBD1 (6 bases). The CDR3 has 12 residues. The germline V and J ends were trimmed by 2 bases and 6 bases, with 8 bases remaining between them. The V gene's germline CDR1 is SGHNT and CDR2 YYREEE (reference sequence). CDR3 bases: TGTGCCAGCAGCTTTAGGGGGAATGGCTACACCTTC. This gives the protein CASSFRGNGYTF.

This clone occurred a few times. This chain links TRBV5-1 with TRBJ1-1, with a possible D match to TRBD1 (5 bases). Germline V gene data show CDR1 as SGHRS and CDR2 as YFSETQ. The CDR3 totals 14 residues. Deletions cut 0 bases from V and 5 bases from J, with 11 bases between. The CDR3 sequence is CASSLGDGDTEAFF. Written as DNA, the CDR3 is TGCGCCAGCAGCTTGGGGGACGGCGATACTGAAGCTTTCTTT.

This clone was detected once. The chain joins TRBV5-5 to TRBJ2-7; D might be TRBD1 (5 bases). The CDR3 is 15 amino acids. The germline V gene has CDR1 SGHKS and CDR2 YYEKEE (reference sequence). Trimming cost V 0 bases and J 2 bases, with 12 bases left between them. The CDR3 spells CASSLAARATYEQYF. The CDR3 nucleotides are TGTGCCAGCAGCTTGGCAGCCAGGGCGACCTACGAGCAGTACTTC.

This chain uses TRBV7-9 with TRBJ2-7; 8 bases map to TRBD2. The CDR3 is 14 residues long. V lost 4 bases, J lost 2 bases, and 4 bases stayed unmatched. Germline CDR1 is SEHNR and CDR2 is FQNEAQ (reference sequence). Written as DNA, the CDR3 is TGTGCCAGCAGCTCGACTAGCGCGCCCTACGAGCAGTACTTC. Translation: CASSSTSAPYEQYF.

The chain uses TRBV30 and TRBJ2-5; D is ambiguous. V gave up 0 bases and J gave up 1 base, with 15 bases separating them. This CDR3 contains 16 residues. CDR1 is GTSNPN, CDR2 SVGIG, per germline (reference sequence). CDR3 protein: CAWSVKFAGLQETQYF. In DNA, the CDR3 is TGTGCCTGGAGTGTAAAGTTCGCCGGTCTCCAAGAGACCCAGTACTTC.

The V gene is TRBV19, the J gene TRBJ1-5, with D perhaps matching TRBD1 (5 bases). The CDR3 spans 15 residues. Trimming stripped 1 base from V and 2 bases from J, with 9 bases between. Germline values: CDR1 LNHDA, CDR2 SQIVND (reference sequence). CDR3 in DNA: TGTGCCAGTAGTATAGGGGGACTAGGCAATCAGCCCCAGCATTTT. Amino acid sequence: CASSIGGLGNQPQHF.

V is TRBV2 and J is TRBJ1-2; 9 bases agree with TRBD1. After removal of 3 bases from V and 4 bases from J, the junction contained 6 bases not matched to a gene. The germline gives CDR1 SNHLY, CDR2 FYNNEI. The CDR3 length is 15 residues. The CDR3, as DNA: TGTGCCAGCAGTGACACCGGGACAGGGCCCTATGGCTACACCTTC. It translates to CASSDTGTGPYGYTF. The variable domain in full, with the rest retrieved from reference TRBV2 and TRBJ1-2, is EPEVTQTPSHQVTQMGQEVILRCVPISNHLYFYWYRQILGQKVEFLVSFYNNEISEKSEIFDDQFSVERPDGSNFTLKIRSTKLEDSAMYFCASSDTGTGPYGYTFGSGTRLTVV.

The chain carries TRBV7-3 and TRBJ1-5; D gene uncertain. Trimming took 0 bases from V and 5 from J, leaving 5 bases between them. Germline V gene data show CDR1 as SGHTA and CDR2 as FQGTGA. The CDR3 length is 13 residues. The CDR3 DNA is TGTGCCAGCAGCTTAACCGGGGATCAGCCCCAGCATTTT. Protein product: CASSLTGDQPQHF.